The 29 T cell receptor beta chains below all came from one sample that was sequenced in a study of immune evolution from preneoplasia to lung adenocarcinoma. Method: immunoSEQ multiplex PCR; TCRdb's copy keeps in-frame clones and lacks some. This sample has about 3,900 clones; about 79% occur once, and the top ten carry approximately 13%. The sequencing sample was made of FFPE minimally invasive lung adenocarcinoma tissue. The source of these receptors is a person aged 70 to 79 with lung adenocarcinoma.

The rearrangement joins TRBV6-5 to TRBJ2-1; D perhaps matches TRBD2 (5 bases). CDR1 and CDR2 from the germline V gene are MNHEY and SVGAGI. The germline V and J ends were trimmed by 6 bases and 2 bases, with 11 bases remaining between them. The CDR3 sequence is 14 residues long. CDR3 in amino acids: CASSPGRTYNEQFF. CDR3 in DNA: TGTGCCAGCAGCCCGGGGAGAACCTACAATGAGCAGTTCTTC.

Only one count was recorded for this clone. The chain links TRBV5-1 to TRBJ1-4; 10 positions match TRBD1. Trimming took 2 bases from V and 7 from J; bases not matched to a gene: 5. The CDR3 totals 15 residues. Germline CDR1 reads SGHRS; CDR2 reads YFSETQ. The CDR3 here is CASSLPGTGAEKLFF. The CDR3 nucleotides read TGCGCCAGCAGCTTACCCGGGACAGGGGCTGAAAAACTGTTTTTT.

This clone is deemed large (0.1 to 1%). The chain couples TRBV5-1 to TRBJ2-2; D gene uncertain. The CDR3 is 16 residues long. V dropped 1 base and J dropped 5 bases, with 15 bases sitting between them. Germline V gene data show CDR1 as SGHRS and CDR2 as YFSETQ. CDR3 nucleotides: TGCGCCAGCAGCTTGACGGGCGACCCGAGGACCGGGGAGCTGTTTTTT. Its translation: CASSLTGDPRTGELFF.

The chain links TRBV6-4 to TRBJ2-7, with D perhaps assigned TRBD1 or TRBD2 (5 bases each). Trimming shortened V by 5 bases and J by 7 bases, and 18 bases separated the two germline ends. Germline V gives CDR1 MRHNA, CDR2 SNTAGT. This CDR3 has 14 residues. CDR3 in DNA: TGTGCCAGCAGTTTGGTTGGGGGAGTGAGTGAGCAGTACTTC. Amino acid sequence: CASSLVGGVSEQYF.

V usage is TRBV19 and J usage is TRBJ1-2; TRBD1 agrees at 10 bases. This CDR3 spans 15 amino acids. V lost 3 bases and J lost 8; bases outside the gene matches: 9. The germline gives CDR1 LNHDA, CDR2 SQIVND (reference sequence). The CDR3 loop reads CASSIADRGLQGYTF. For the CDR3, the DNA is TGTGCCAGTAGTATCGCCGACAGGGGGCTACAAGGCTACACCTTC.

This clone was counted once. CDR3 in amino acids: CASRPIRDTEAFF. The CDR3 region has the DNA TGTGCCAGCAGACCGATTCGGGATACTGAAGCTTTCTTT. V gene TRBV11-2 combines with J gene TRBJ1-1; no clear D gene. Germline V lookup: CDR1 SGHAT, CDR2 FQNNGV. Between the trimmed V and J ends, which lost 6 bases and 5 bases, there was a span of 13 bases. The CDR3 extends over 13 amino acids.

The chain is built from TRBV19 and TRBJ2-3; D possibly matches TRBD1 or TRBD2 (6 bases each). The V and J ends lost 4 bases and 4 bases respectively, with 18 bases between them. Germline V gene sequence: CDR1 LNHDA, CDR2 SQIVND (reference sequence). CDR3 length: 16 amino acids. The CDR3 region is CASSNRPGARADTQYF. The CDR3 DNA follows: TGTGCCAGTAGTAATCGTCCGGGGGCTCGTGCAGATACGCAGTATTTT. Filled out from reference TRBV19 and TRBJ2-3, the complete variable domain reads DGGITQSPKYLFRKEGQNVTLSCEQNLNHDAMYWYRQDPGQGLRLIYYSQIVNDFQKGDIAEGYSVSREKKESFPLTVTSAQKNPTAFYLCASSNRPGARADTQYFGPGTRLTVL.

V gene TRBV19 combines with J gene TRBJ1-2; weak D call: TRBD1 (6 bases). The CDR3 length is 12 residues. Germline values: CDR1 LNHDA, CDR2 SQIVND (reference sequence). Trimming stripped 4 bases from V and 6 bases from J, with 9 bases between. CDR3 sequence: CASSSGGDGYTF. The CDR3 DNA follows: TGTGCCAGTAGTAGCGGGGGCGATGGCTACACCTTC.

The chain uses TRBV5-1 and TRBJ2-1; D gene uncertain. Germline loops: CDR1 SGHRS, CDR2 YFSETQ. The CDR3 sequence is 13 residues long. V lost 0 bases to trimming and J lost 2 bases, with 3 bases between them. Here the CDR3 reads CASSLEAYNEQFF. The DNA for the CDR3 is TGCGCCAGCAGCTTGGAGGCCTACAATGAGCAGTTCTTC.

The chain couples TRBV6-5 to TRBJ2-7; 7 bases map to TRBD2. CDR1 and CDR2 from the germline V gene are MNHEY and SVGAGI. The CDR3 is 13 residues long. Unmatched junction bases numbered 7, after V lost 10 bases and J lost 1 base. This CDR3 reads CATNQAGSYEQYF. CDR3 sequence (DNA): TGTGCCACAAACCAAGCGGGGTCCTACGAGCAGTACTTC.

The chain has TRBV21-1 and TRBJ2-4; the D call in the table, TRBD2, was not verified against the DNA. TRBV21-1 is classified as a pseudogene. CDR3 length: 16 amino acids. The CDR3 protein is CASSRTRGVAKNIQYF. The CDR3 coding sequence is TGTGCCAGCAGCCGCACCCGGGGGGTAGCCAAAAACATTCAGTACTTC.

This clone was counted between two and nine times. The genes are TRBV10-1 and TRBJ2-7; 11 nucleotides agree with TRBD2. CDR3 size: 14 residues. With V trimmed by 4 bases and J by 3 bases, 2 bases remained unmatched. Germline loops: CDR1 WNHNN, CDR2 SYGVQD (reference sequence). The CDR3 sequence is CASSAGLADYEQYF. The CDR3 DNA is TGCGCCAGCAGTGCGGGACTAGCGGACTACGAGCAGTACTTC.

The chain links TRBV28 to TRBJ2-1; the D call may be TRBD1 or TRBD2 (6 bases each). CDR3 length equals 17 residues. The V gene lost 4 bases and the J gene lost 10 bases, with 26 bases spanning the gap. Germline loops: CDR1 MDHEN, CDR2 SYDVKM. Written as DNA, the CDR3 is TGTGCCAGCAGTTATCCGGTGACAGGAAGGGGGGTTTCGGAGCAGTTCTTC. This sequence encodes CASSYPVTGRGVSEQFF.

The rearrangement links TRBV6-5 to TRBJ2-1, with no clear D. The CDR3 sequence is 15 residues long. Germline assignment: CDR1 MNHEY and CDR2 SVGAGI. Trimming took 2 bases from V and 12 from J, leaving 20 bases between them. The CDR3 bases are TGTGCCAGCAGTTACAATTCGCCAGACCCGGATTGGCAGTTCTTC. Its protein is CASSYNSPDPDWQFF.

J is TRBJ2-5 and V is TRBV7-2; 13 positions agree with TRBD2. In germline, CDR1 is SGHTA, CDR2 FQGNSA. CDR3 size: 15 residues. J lost 11 bases, V lost 4 bases, and 10 bases had no gene match. The CDR3 region is CASSSTSGRPGEQYF. CDR3 nucleotides: TGTGCCAGCAGCTCGACTAGCGGGAGGCCGGGTGAGCAGTACTTC.

The rearrangement links TRBV7-2 to TRBJ2-7; TRBD2 matches at 9 bases. J lost 2 bases, V lost 5 bases, and 4 bases had no gene match. Germline CDR1 is SGHTA and CDR2 is FQGNSA. This CDR3 is 14 amino acids long. This CDR3 reads CASSRGLATYEQYF. The CDR3 nucleotides read TGTGCCAGCAGCAGGGGACTAGCCACCTACGAGCAGTACTTC.

In its sample, this clone was seen a few times. The genes are TRBV9 and TRBJ1-3, with a tentative D call TRBD1 (6 bases). The CDR3 has 15 residues. CDR1 and CDR2 (germline): SGDLS, YYNGEE. The ends were cut back, 4 bases at V and 0 bases at J, with 11 bases in the middle. CDR3 amino acids: CASSPRQDSGNTIYF. In nucleotides, the CDR3 is TGTGCCAGCAGCCCAAGACAGGACTCTGGAAACACCATATATTTT. Looking up the rest from reference TRBV9 and TRBJ1-3 gives the full variable domain: DSGVTQTPKHLITATGQRVTLRCSPRSGDLSVYWYQQSLDQGLQFLIQYYNGEERAKGNILERFSAQQFPDLHSELNLSSLELGDSALYFCASSPRQDSGNTIYFGEGSWLTVV.

The chain links TRBV6-1 to TRBJ1-2; D remains ambiguous. The CDR3 length is 13 residues. Germline V CDR1 and CDR2: MNHNS, SASEGT. V shed 4 bases and J shed 1 base, with 7 bases lying between them. The CDR3 here is CASSAGSNYGYTF. The DNA for the CDR3 is TGTGCCAGCAGTGCGGGCAGTAACTATGGCTACACCTTC.

The V and J genes are TRBV6-1 and TRBJ2-2; possibly TRBD1 for D (5 bases). Germline lookup yields CDR1 MNHNS and CDR2 SASEGT. CDR3 length equals 13 residues. The V gene lost 7 bases and the J gene lost 4 bases, with 10 bases spanning the gap. CDR3 nucleotides: TGTGCCAGCATTATTAGGGGCACCGGGGAGCTGTTTTTT. This translates into CASIIRGTGELFF.

The rearrangement joins TRBV30 to TRBJ2-7, with D tentatively TRBD1 (5 bases). Looked up from germline, CDR1 is GTSNPN and CDR2 is SVGIG (reference sequence). CDR3 length: 13 amino acids. V was shortened by 5 bases and J by 7 bases, with 18 bases between the two germline ends. The CDR3 is CAWDRDSLGEQYF. The CDR3 DNA reads as TGTGCCTGGGACCGTGACAGCTTAGGGGAGCAGTACTTC. Full variable domain (missing parts from reference TRBV30 and TRBJ2-7): SQTIHQWPATLVQPVGSPLSLECTVEGTSNPNLYWYRQAAGRGLQLLFYSVGIGQISSEVPQNLSASRPQDRQFILSSKKLLLSDSGFYLCAWDRDSLGEQYFGPGTRLTVT.

The chain couples TRBV19 to TRBJ2-6; 7 positions agree with TRBD1. Germline V gene sequence: CDR1 LNHDA, CDR2 SQIVND (reference sequence). This CDR3 contains 15 residues. V was clipped by 10 bases and J by 0 bases; unmatched bases: 6. Written as DNA, the CDR3 is TGTGCCACCAGACAGGGTGGCTCTGGGGCCAACGTCCTGACTTTC. Residues: CATRQGGSGANVLTF.

The chain combines TRBV6-1 with TRBJ1-4; no reliable D call. V gave up 6 bases and J gave up 0 bases, with 5 bases separating them. The CDR3 has 13 residues. Per the germline V gene, CDR1 is MNHNS and CDR2 is SASEGT. The CDR3 region is CASRRTTNEKLFF. CDR3 coding DNA: TGTGCCAGCAGGCGGACAACTAATGAAAAACTGTTTTTT.

This chain uses TRBV23-1 with TRBJ1-4; D call uncertain. TRBV23-1 has ORF status, its function being uncertain. The CDR3 is made up of 14 amino acids. V gave up 3 bases and J gave up 5 bases, with 10 bases separating them. The CDR3 nucleotides read TGCGCCAGCAGTCACGGGAGTGAGAATGAAAAACTGTTTTTT. It codes for CASSHGSENEKLFF.

V gene TRBV5-6 combines with J gene TRBJ1-3; D gene uncertain. This CDR3 spans 15 amino acids. Trimming removed 3 bases at V and 10 bases at J, with 20 bases between. Germline loops: CDR1 SGHDT, CDR2 YYEEEE. The CDR3 region is CASSSALQKGLTIYF. In nucleotides, the CDR3 is TGTGCCAGCAGCTCCGCCCTACAAAAGGGTCTAACCATATATTTT.

In this sample, this clone turned up once. This chain connects TRBV6-6 to TRBJ2-2; 7 bases are a match to TRBD2. The CDR3 is 15 residues long. V was pared by 5 bases and J by 5 bases, with 8 bases of the junction left unmatched. Germline CDR1 MNHNY, CDR2 SVGAGI (reference sequence). The DNA for the CDR3 is TGTGCCAGCAGTCCCTCGGGGGAGGGGACCGGGGAGCTGTTTTTT. Protein: CASSPSGEGTGELFF.

Of note for this clone: At one end, the junction sequence differs from germline, possibly due to a read error. The chain recombines TRBV5-8 with TRBJ1-4; D not resolved. This CDR3 has 13 amino acids. Germline values: CDR1 SGHTS, CDR2 YDEGEE. CDR3 nucleotides: TGTGCCAGCAGCTCTCGGGCTAAGGAAAAACTGTTTTTT. It specifies CASSSRAKEKLFF.

This clone was detected only a few times. The chain combines TRBV19 with TRBJ1-2, with D unclear. Germline loops: CDR1 LNHDA, CDR2 SQIVND (reference sequence). The CDR3 runs 15 residues. Trimming pared 4 bases from V and 5 bases from J, leaving 17 bases between. CDR3 nucleotide sequence: TGTGCCAGTAGTACCCGCCCTTCTGAGGGATATGGCTACACCTTC. This encodes CASSTRPSEGYGYTF.

This chain connects TRBV28 to TRBJ2-6; D is undetermined. Trimming removed 5 bases from V and 0 bases from J, with 8 bases in between. The CDR3 covers 15 residues. The germline CDR1 and CDR2 sequences are MDHEN and SYDVKM. Here the CDR3 DNA reads TGTGCCAGCAGTCCGACAAGCTCTGGGGCCAACGTCCTGACTTTC. Translated, it gives CASSPTSSGANVLTF.

V is TRBV4-1 and J is TRBJ2-2, with D hard to call. Germline CDR1 MGHRA, CDR2 YSYEKL. Trimming took 7 bases from V and 0 from J, leaving 15 bases between them. CDR3 size: 16 residues. CDR3 sequence: CASTVGPSANTGELFF. The CDR3 coding sequence is TGCGCCAGCACTGTGGGCCCTTCCGCGAACACCGGGGAGCTGTTTTTT.